Included here is one TCR beta chain sequence, with context. Its antigen remains unidentified. The sample originates from a study of cytomegalovirus exposure and HLA in healthy donors. Across the study: Counted in an early data release were 75 million to 85 million unique TCRs from HLA-typed donors. In terms of ancestry, the Caucasian-associated cluster contained about four fifths of the approximately 420 genotyped donors. Study observations and caveats: In a later analysis, HLA-associated TCR beta chains were more clonally expanded than equally common others.

From germline, CDR1 is SNHLY and CDR2 FYNNEI. This CDR3 comprises 17 residues. V lost 7 bases and J lost 0, with 18 bases in between. Primers for the PCR totalled 60 Vbeta and 13 Jbeta. Measured with immunoSEQ multiplex PCR; TCRdb has only the in-frame clones, and not every one. The sample consists of more than 80,000 clones, 65% to 80% of them appearing once. Sequenced sample: PBMCs. This clonotype was sampled from a male donor in good health and CMV-seropositive. The V call is TRBV2, the J call TRBJ1-4, with D possibly being TRBD1 (5 bases). The chain's CDR3 is CASKSGPPEATNEKLFF. The DNA for the CDR3 is TGTGCCAGCAAATCAGGGCCCCCGGAAGCAACTAATGAAAAACTGTTTTTT.